A single sample gave rise to the 21 T cell receptor beta chains below, sequenced in a study of blood T cell repertoires in COVID-19. Method: immunoSEQ multiplex PCR; TCRdb's copy keeps in-frame clones and lacks some. Among under 250,000 clones listed, around 90% were seen once. Sequences were obtained from peripheral blood. The source is a man aged 55 to 70 who had recovered from COVID-19.

The gene calls are TRBV5-1 and TRBJ2-7; a possible D gene is TRBD1 (6 bases). CDR1 and CDR2 (germline): SGHRS, YFSETQ. The CDR3 has 15 residues. Trimming removed 4 bases from V and 0 bases from J, with 14 bases in between. CDR3 DNA: TGCGCCAGCAGCCCCCGCACAGGGAGCTCCTACGAGCAGTACTTC. The encoded protein is CASSPRTGSSYEQYF.

The gene calls are TRBV9 and TRBJ2-5, with 8 bases lining up with TRBD2. Unmatched junction bases numbered 4, after V lost 4 bases and J lost 5 bases. Germline assignment: CDR1 SGDLS and CDR2 YYNGEE. The CDR3 is made up of 13 amino acids. CDR3 loop: CASSLAGSETQYF. The CDR3 coding sequence is TGTGCCAGCAGCCTAGCGGGTTCGGAGACCCAGTACTTC.

The genes are TRBV11-3 and TRBJ2-2, with D possibly matching TRBD2 (6 bases). The CDR3 runs 15 residues. Trimming removed 4 bases from V and 3 bases from J, with 12 bases in between. Germline-derived CDR1 and CDR2 are SGHNT and YENEEA. CDR3 residues: CASSSGTGYTGELFF. CDR3 DNA: TGTGCCAGCAGCTCCGGGACTGGGTACACCGGGGAGCTGTTTTTT.

This chain joins TRBV15 and TRBJ1-1; 7 positions agree with TRBD1. The CDR3 covers 14 residues. J gave up 7 bases and V 0 bases, and 5 bases lay outside the gene matches. Germline V gives CDR1 LNHNV, CDR2 YYDKDF (reference sequence). CDR3 in amino acids: CATSREKGASEAFF. In DNA, the CDR3 is TGTGCCACCAGCAGAGAGAAGGGGGCAAGTGAAGCTTTCTTT.

This chain joins TRBV4-2 and TRBJ2-3, with 9 bases identical to TRBD2. Germline loops: CDR1 LGHNA, CDR2 YNFKEQ. CDR3 length equals 17 residues. V lost 0 bases and J lost 0; bases outside the gene matches: 4. CDR3 amino acids: CASSQEGRGGSTDTQYF. The CDR3 bases are TGTGCCAGCAGCCAAGAAGGGCGGGGGGGGAGCACAGATACGCAGTATTTT.

This rearrangement joins TRBV19 to TRBJ2-1; D is possibly TRBD1 (5 bases). Germline V lookup: CDR1 LNHDA, CDR2 SQIVND (reference sequence). The CDR3 is 16 amino acids. Trimming removed 6 bases at V and 1 base at J, with 16 bases between. The CDR3 here is CASSHQQAGSYNEQFF. DNA for the CDR3: TGTGCCAGTAGCCACCAACAGGCCGGGTCCTACAATGAGCAGTTCTTC.

V usage is TRBV9 and J usage is TRBJ2-1; 7 nucleotides agree with TRBD2. V lost 1 base to trimming and J lost 8 bases; unmatched junction nucleotides: 9. CDR3 size: 15 residues. Germline V lookup: CDR1 SGDLS, CDR2 YYNGEE. CDR3 bases: TGTGCCAGCAGCGTATATGGCGGGAGCGGGGATGAGCAGTTCTTC. Translating gives CASSVYGGSGDEQFF.

This chain links TRBV10-3 with TRBJ2-1; 7 bases align to TRBD2. The CDR3 extends over 14 amino acids. The germline gives CDR1 ENHRY, CDR2 SYGVKD. J was trimmed by 8 bases and V by 7 bases; bases with no gene match: 11. The CDR3 here is CAITRGGAGDEQFF. The CDR3 DNA reads TGTGCCATCACTAGGGGAGGGGCGGGTGATGAGCAGTTCTTC.

This clone has only a few counts. The gene calls are TRBV5-1 and TRBJ2-1; TRBD1 aligns across 9 bases. The CDR3 runs 18 residues. Germline CDR1 and CDR2: SGHRS and YFSETQ. Trimming at V came to 5 bases and at J to 4 bases, leaving 16 bases not matched to a gene. The CDR3 bases are TGCGCCAGCAGTACGGTACAGGGGGCAAACTACCTTTACAATGAGCAGTTCTTC. As protein: CASSTVQGANYLYNEQFF.

CDR3 protein: CASSKAVYTDSNQPQHF. The CDR3 bases are TGTGCCAGCAGCAAAGCTGTGTACACAGATAGCAATCAGCCCCAGCATTTT. The chain employs TRBV21-1 and TRBJ1-5; the table's D gene call, TRBD1, was not cross checked with the DNA. TRBV21-1 is tagged as a pseudogene. The CDR3 covers 17 residues.

V gene TRBV7-9 combines with J gene TRBJ2-6, with D unclear. CDR1 and CDR2 (germline): SEHNR, FQNEAQ (reference sequence). With 2 bases removed from V and 2 bases from J, the gap between germline ends came to 10 bases. The CDR3 spans 16 residues. Here the CDR3 DNA reads TGTGCCAGCAGCTTAACTGCCCCCGCTGGGGCCAACGTCCTGACTTTC. This sequence encodes CASSLTAPAGANVLTF. Using reference TRBV7-9 and TRBJ2-6 for the parts outside the CDR3, the full variable domain is DTGVSQNPRHKITKRGQNVTFRCDPISEHNRLYWYRQTLGQGPEFLTYFQNEAQLEKSRLLSDRFSAERPKGSFSTLEIQRTEQGDSAMYLCASSLTAPAGANVLTFGAGSRLTVL.

The chain employs TRBV7-9 and TRBJ2-4, with D perhaps matching TRBD2 (6 bases). V was trimmed by 6 bases and J by 0 bases, leaving 15 bases between them. Germline assignment: CDR1 SEHNR and CDR2 FQNEAQ (reference sequence). The length of the CDR3 is 16 residues. CDR3 sequence: CASSAAEGIAKNIQYF. Written as DNA, the CDR3 is TGTGCCAGCAGTGCCGCGGAGGGGATAGCCAAAAACATTCAGTACTTC. Drawing the rest from reference TRBV7-9 and TRBJ2-4, the complete variable domain is DTGVSQNPRHKITKRGQNVTFRCDPISEHNRLYWYRQTLGQGPEFLTYFQNEAQLEKSRLLSDRFSAERPKGSFSTLEIQRTEQGDSAMYLCASSAAEGIAKNIQYFGAGTRLSVL.

The chain combines TRBV5-1 with TRBJ2-1, with 8 bases aligning to TRBD2. The V segment lost 7 bases and the J segment 5 bases; nucleotides outside the gene matches: 11. Germline V gene data show CDR1 as SGHRS and CDR2 as YFSETQ. This CDR3 has 15 amino acids. CDR3 in DNA: TGCGCCAGCTCCCAGCCAGGGACTAGTAACAATGAGCAGTTCTTC. The encoded protein is CASSQPGTSNNEQFF. Complete variable domain (other parts from reference TRBV5-1 and TRBJ2-1): KAGVTQTPRYLIKTRGQQVTLSCSPISGHRSVSWYQQTPGQGLQFLFEYFSETQRNKGNFPGRFSGRQFSNSRSEMNVSTLELGDSALYLCASSQPGTSNNEQFFGPGTRLTVL.

This chain uses TRBV6-5 with TRBJ1-5, with D tentatively TRBD1 (6 bases). The CDR3 is made up of 14 amino acids. V lost 6 bases, J lost 4 bases, and 13 bases lay in between. CDR1 and CDR2 (germline): MNHEY, SVGAGI. The DNA of the CDR3 is TGTGCCAGCAGAGCCGGACAGACAAATCAGCCCCAGCATTTT. Translation: CASRAGQTNQPQHF.

In its sample, this clone was seen once. This rearrangement joins TRBV12-3 or TRBV12-4 to TRBJ2-3; D may be TRBD1 (6 bases). Trimming removed 3 bases at V and 9 bases at J, with 10 bases between. CDR3 length: 12 residues. The CDR3 DNA is TGTGCCAGCAGTTTGGATGACAGGACGCAGTATTTT. It translates to CASSLDDRTQYF.

The V gene is TRBV6-6, the J gene TRBJ1-2; TRBD1 is a possible D gene (5 bases). The CDR3 contains 11 residues. The germline CDR1 and CDR2 sequences are MNHNY and SVGAGI (reference sequence). V lost 6 bases, J lost 13 bases, and 15 bases lay in between. The CDR3 nucleotides read TGTGCCAGCAGAAAATCAGGGCTTCTCACCTTC. As protein: CASRKSGLLTF.

The J gene is TRBJ2-1, the V gene TRBV19; 13 bases fit TRBD2. Germline values: CDR1 LNHDA, CDR2 SQIVND (reference sequence). The J segment lost 4 bases and the V segment lost 7 bases, leaving 10 bases of the junction unmatched. This CDR3 contains 17 residues. The CDR3 nucleotides read TGTGCCAGTACCCGGACTAGCGGGGGTGTTTCTTACAATGAGCAGTTCTTC. It is translated as CASTRTSGGVSYNEQFF.

This clone was recorded once. V usage is TRBV28 and J usage is TRBJ1-2, with D perhaps TRBD1 (6 bases). The CDR3 sequence is 14 residues long. V dropped 8 bases and J dropped 5 bases, with 18 bases sitting between them. CDR1 and CDR2 from the germline V gene are MDHEN and SYDVKM. The CDR3: CASLGQLPSYGYTF. DNA for the CDR3: TGTGCCAGCCTAGGACAGCTACCGAGTTATGGCTACACCTTC.

The rearrangement links TRBV6-5 to TRBJ2-1; 9 nucleotides line up with TRBD2. J gave up 7 bases and V 7 bases, and 11 bases lay outside the gene matches. CDR3 size: 15 residues. Germline V lookup: CDR1 MNHEY, CDR2 SVGAGI. The CDR3 region is CASNPWRGGVNEQFF. Here the CDR3 DNA reads TGTGCCAGCAACCCCTGGCGGGGGGGCGTGAATGAGCAGTTCTTC.

The chain uses TRBV10-3 and TRBJ2-5; 8 nucleotides line up with TRBD1. The length of the CDR3 is 15 residues. V lost 3 bases and J lost 1; bases outside the gene matches: 4. Germline V gene lookup returns CDR1 ENHRY and CDR2 SYGVKD. The CDR3 DNA sequence: TGTGCCATCAGTGACTCGGGACAGGTCCAAGAGACCCAGTACTTC. Translated, it gives CAISDSGQVQETQYF.

This rearrangement joins TRBV5-1 to TRBJ2-1; the match to TRBD2 covers 11 bases. J was trimmed by 2 bases and V by 4 bases; bases with no gene match: 8. The CDR3 consists of 17 residues. CDR1 and CDR2 (germline): SGHRS, YFSETQ. CDR3 residues: CASSLGLAGGTYNEQFF. CDR3 DNA: TGCGCCAGCAGCCTCGGGCTAGCGGGGGGCACCTACAATGAGCAGTTCTTC.